A single T cell receptor (beta chain) is shown here with its context. Its matching antigen is unknown. The sample belongs to a study of blood T cells in healthy people across ages. Whole-study results and caveats: Donor CMV status was unknown, possibly confounding expanded clonotype changes.

The CDR3 is 14 residues long. Trimming took 7 bases from V and 2 from J; bases not matched to a gene: 6. The V gene's germline CDR1 is MGHRA and CDR2 YSYEKL. A second PCR, run for roughly 7 to 12 cycles, used a sample-barcoded 5' primer plus a J-beta primer mix. All cDNA molecules were each tagged by a template-switch adaptor with 12 random nucleotides. Sequencing recovered at least 2.5 million CDR3-containing paired-end reads from each sample. TCRdb reprocessed the 5' RACE reads via MiXCR and lists one record per CDR3 protein. The repertoire holds 800,000 or so distinct CDR3 sequences, 60% to 80% seen once, with 28% in the top ten.

Sequencing was done on a sample of blood. This receptor was identified in a man younger than 45 in good health. This chain connects TRBV4-1 to TRBJ2-3; 7 positions match TRBD2. CDR3 sequence: CASKSSGATDTQYF. The CDR3 bases are TGCGCCAGCAAGTCAAGCGGGGCCACAGATACGCAGTATTTT.